The T cell receptor (beta chain) described here comes from a study of T cell changes during pregnancy in multiple sclerosis. Trimming removed 4 bases from V and 11 bases from J; junction bases left unmatched: 3. The CDR3 is 12 amino acids. Germline V CDR1 and CDR2: SGHVS, FQNEAQ. Produced via immunoSEQ multiplex PCR; TCRdb's table is partial and in-frame only. The data show about 63,000 clones, with 90% to 95% seen just once and 3% to 4% held by the top ten. Sample: CD8+ T cells from peripheral blood mononuclear cells, taken in the second trimester of pregnancy. The sequence was obtained from a female donor with multiple sclerosis, enrolled in a pregnancy study. The rearrangement joins TRBV7-8 to TRBJ1-1; 11 bases map to TRBD1. The CDR3 spells CASSSGQGAAFF. The CDR3 DNA reads as TGTGCCAGCAGCTCCGGACAGGGGGCGGCTTTCTTT.